These T cell receptor beta chains were read from a single sample in a study of identifying expanded T cells in peripheral blood. Sequenced by immunoSEQ multiplex PCR; TCRdb stores in-frame clones only, minus some. The sample records about 110,000 clones, about 87% being singletons. The sequenced material came from blood. These TCRs come from a person aged 18 to 75 in good health. CDR3s include the opening cysteine and the closing phenylalanine or tryptophan. Fields, in order: V gene, D gene, J gene, CDR3 protein, CDR3 DNA. A D gene is named only where the DNA matches it firmly.

TRBV29-1	-	TRBJ1-6	CSVAGDYNSPLHF	TGCAGCGTCGCCGGCGATTATAATTCACCCCTCCACTTT
TRBV5-4	TRBD1	TRBJ2-7	CASSWDSSYEQYF	TGTGCCAGCAGCTGGGACAGTTCCTACGAGCAGTACTTC
TRBV28	-	TRBJ2-5	CASRTTEEETQYF	TGTGCCAGCAGAACCACCGAGGAAGAGACCCAGTACTTC
TRBV7-9	TRBD1	TRBJ2-7	CASSSSGTGNEQYF	TGTGCCAGCAGCTCCTCCGGGACAGGGAACGAGCAGTACTTC
TRBV29-1	-	TRBJ2-3	CSAYREVADTQYF	TGCAGCGCTTACAGGGAGGTAGCAGATACGCAGTATTTT
TRBV28	-	TRBJ1-2	CASSPRQYYGYTF	TGTGCCAGCAGCCCCCGACAGTACTATGGCTACACCTTC
TRBV5-1	-	TRBJ2-7	CASSYRSEQYF	TGCGCCAGCAGCTACAGGTCCGAGCAGTACTTC
TRBV2	-	TRBJ1-4	CASTQDNEKLFF	TGTGCCAGCACCCAGGATAATGAAAAACTGTTTTTT
TRBV25-1	-	TRBJ1-5	CASSGAGVDQPQHF	TGTGCCAGCAGTGGGGCAGGGGTGGATCAGCCCCAGCATTTT
TRBV7-9	-	TRBJ2-5	CASSLVGDGETQYF	TGTGCCAGCAGCTTAGTAGGGGACGGAGAGACCCAGTACTTC
TRBV29-1	-	TRBJ2-1	CSVDADSARTYNEQFF	TGCAGCGTTGACGCTGACAGTGCACGCACCTACAATGAGCAGTTCTTC
TRBV7-9	-	TRBJ1-2	CASSPVYGYTF	TGTGCCAGCAGCCCGGTATATGGCTACACCTTC
TRBV5-1	TRBD1	TRBJ2-7	CASSLGGTGSIYEQYF	TGCGCCAGCAGCTTGGGTGGGACAGGGAGTATTTACGAGCAGTACTTC
TRBV19	-	TRBJ2-7	CASSIRGAIGAEQYF	TGTGCCAGTAGTATAAGAGGGGCGATCGGGGCCGAGCAGTACTTC
TRBV6-5	-	TRBJ1-1	CASSEPLRGGTEAFF	TGTGCCAGCAGCGAACCCCTTAGGGGGGGCACTGAAGCTTTCTTT